Listed here are 13 T cell receptor beta chains from one sample, sequenced in a study of immune cell composition in non-small cell lung cancer. Clones were read by immunoSEQ multiplex PCR, and TCRdb kept only the in-frame ones, dropping some. The table has about 6,600 clones, roughly two thirds seen once. Normal lung sampling was at least 3 cm from the tumour, as distant as possible. The specimen was non-adjacent lung tissue. The source is a human donor with non-small cell lung cancer.

The chain has TRBV5-1 and TRBJ2-2, with a tentative D call TRBD2 (5 bases). The V end was cut by 7 bases, the J end by 2 bases, with 15 bases between. The CDR3 has 15 amino acids. Looked up from germline, CDR1 is SGHRS and CDR2 is YFSETQ. The CDR3: CASAAAGPNTGELFF. The DNA of the CDR3 is TGCGCCAGCGCCGCCGCGGGTCCTAACACCGGGGAGCTGTTTTTT. Together with reference TRBV5-1 and TRBJ2-2, the CDR3 gives the full variable domain: KAGVTQTPRYLIKTRGQQVTLSCSPISGHRSVSWYQQTPGQGLQFLFEYFSETQRNKGNFPGRFSGRQFSNSRSEMNVSTLELGDSALYLCASAAAGPNTGELFFGEGSRLTVL.

This chain uses TRBV18 with TRBJ1-5; D not resolved. Deletions cut 6 bases from V and 4 bases from J, with 16 bases between. Germline V lookup: CDR1 KGHSH, CDR2 LQKENI. The CDR3 length is 15 residues. This chain's CDR3 is CASSLQQNKNQPQHF. CDR3 coding DNA: TGTGCCAGCTCCCTTCAACAAAACAAGAATCAGCCCCAGCATTTT.

This chain links TRBV10-2 with TRBJ2-3; 7 bases agree with TRBD1. Germline CDR1 WSHSY, CDR2 SAAADI. The CDR3 has 15 residues. V lost 6 bases, J lost 3 bases, and 9 bases stayed unmatched. The CDR3 nucleotides read TGCGCCAGCAGGCGCGACAGGGTCGGTACAGATACGCAGTATTTT. Amino acids: CASRRDRVGTDTQYF.

The chain links TRBV7-2 to TRBJ1-5; D gene unclear. Germline V lookup: CDR1 SGHTA, CDR2 FQGNSA. The CDR3 extends over 14 amino acids. Trimming removed 2 bases from V and 3 bases from J, with 8 bases in between. The CDR3 DNA follows: TGTGCCAGCAGCTTAATTCCCTTCAATCAGCCCCAGCATTTT. It encodes CASSLIPFNQPQHF.

The chain couples TRBV23-1 to TRBJ2-1; TRBD2 might be the D (6 bases). TRBV23-1 is an open reading frame whose function is uncertain. The CDR3 is made up of 15 amino acids. The V end was cut by 8 bases, the J end by 4 bases, with 18 bases between. The CDR3 region has the DNA TGCGCCAGCCCAGTAGGCGGGAATAGGTACAATGAGCAGTTCTTC. Amino acid sequence: CASPVGGNRYNEQFF.

The J gene is TRBJ2-3, the V gene TRBV5-1, with D perhaps TRBD1 (6 bases). The CDR3 loop spans 17 amino acids. Germline assignment: CDR1 SGHRS and CDR2 YFSETQ. The germline V and J ends were trimmed by 6 bases and 5 bases, with 25 bases remaining between them. The CDR3 here is CASNSGPGRGAGDTQYF. CDR3 DNA sequence: TGCGCCAGCAACTCCGGACCGGGCAGGGGTGCCGGAGATACGCAGTATTTT.

A few counts support this clone. V and J are TRBV9 and TRBJ2-7, with D tentatively TRBD1 (6 bases). Trimming pared 0 bases from V and 0 bases from J, leaving 10 bases between. The CDR3 extends over 15 amino acids. CDR1 and CDR2 from the germline V gene are SGDLS and YYNGEE. The CDR3 DNA follows: TGTGCCAGCAGCGTAGGACAGGCGAGCTCCTACGAGCAGTACTTC. Translated: CASSVGQASSYEQYF.

This chain uses TRBV5-6 with TRBJ2-7, with D maybe TRBD2 (5 bases). This CDR3 is built from 14 residues. V was shortened by 0 bases and J by 6 bases, with 13 bases between the two germline ends. Germline CDR1 is SGHDT and CDR2 is YYEEEE. The CDR3 bases are TGTGCCAGCAGCTTGGTCCTTGCTCTAGCCGAGCAGTACTTC. It translates to CASSLVLALAEQYF.

The rearrangement joins TRBV7-6 to TRBJ2-1; 9 nucleotides match TRBD2. Germline V CDR1 and CDR2: SGHVS, FNYEAQ. After removal of 8 bases from V and 15 bases from J, the junction contained 11 bases not matched to a gene. The CDR3 spans 12 residues. The CDR3 DNA is TGTGCCAGCTCACGTAGCGGGGGCCCGTTGTTCTTC. It encodes CASSRSGGPLFF. The full variable domain, with the rest looked up from reference TRBV7-6 and TRBJ2-1, is GAGVSQSPRYKVTKRGQDVALRCDPISGHVSLYWYRQALGQGPEFLTYFNYEAQQDKSGLPNDRFSAERPEGSISTLTIQRTEQRDSAMYRCASSRSGGPLFFGPGTRLTVL.

This clone was seen more than once but under ten times. The chain combines TRBV7-8 with TRBJ2-7; TRBD2 matches at 7 bases. Per germline, CDR1 SGHVS and CDR2 FQNEAQ. This CDR3 comprises 15 residues. V lost 3 bases to trimming and J lost 0 bases; unmatched junction nucleotides: 5. CDR3 nucleotides: TGTGCCAGCAGCTTCCTGAGGACTAGCTCCTACGAGCAGTACTTC. It translates to CASSFLRTSSYEQYF.

V usage is TRBV23-1 and J usage is TRBJ2-2; no clear D gene. TRBV23-1 is known as an ORF, though its function is uncertain. The CDR3 has 14 residues. The ends were cut back, 6 bases at V and 0 bases at J, with 8 bases in the middle. The CDR3: CASRHSPNTGELFF. Written as DNA, the CDR3 is TGCGCCAGCAGGCACAGCCCGAACACCGGGGAGCTGTTTTTT.

This clone was counted a few times. The chain is built from TRBV7-2 and TRBJ1-2; tentatively, D is TRBD1 (5 bases). This CDR3 is 15 amino acids long. Germline CDR1 reads SGHTA; CDR2 reads FQGNSA. Trimming left V 1 base short and J 8 bases short, with 17 bases between. The CDR3 sequence is CASSLVPGSAGGYTF. The CDR3 DNA is TGTGCCAGCAGCTTAGTACCAGGGTCAGCGGGGGGCTACACCTTC.

The chain employs TRBV28 and TRBJ1-2; 8 bases are a match to TRBD1. This CDR3 has 14 amino acids. CDR1 MDHEN and CDR2 SYDVKM come from the germline V gene. J lost 4 bases, V lost 3 bases, and 4 bases had no gene match. CDR3 amino acids: CASSLLTGGYGYTF. The CDR3 DNA follows: TGTGCCAGCAGTTTGTTAACAGGGGGCTATGGCTACACCTTC.